The 3 T cell receptor beta chains below come from one sample, sequenced in a study of cytomegalovirus exposure and HLA in healthy donors. The PCR employed 60 Vbeta primers together with 13 Jbeta primers. Some clones are missing from TCRdb's copy, which holds only in-frame ones; the method was immunoSEQ multiplex PCR. The sample includes about 140,000 clones, 61% of them seen just once. Sequenced sample: PBMCs. The receptors were sampled from a male donor in good health and CMV-seronegative.

Turning to this clone: Germline is not matched at one junction end, which may reflect a read error. This chain links TRBV2 with TRBJ1-2; 10 bases are shared with TRBD1. Germline CDR1 SNHLY, CDR2 FYNNEI. The CDR3 spans 15 residues. The CDR3 reads CAGSATRQGAYGYTF. For the CDR3, the DNA is TGTGCCGGCAGTGCAACCCGACAGGGGGCCTATGGCTACACCTTC.

This clone was counted between two and nine times. The chain combines TRBV6-1 with TRBJ1-1; maybe TRBD1 (6 bases). The V gene lost 7 bases and the J gene lost 0 bases, with 9 bases spanning the gap. Looked up from germline, CDR1 is MNHNS and CDR2 is SASEGT. The CDR3 has 13 amino acids. The CDR3 coding sequence is TGTGCCAGCAATGGACAGATGAACACTGAAGCTTTCTTT. This translates into CASNGQMNTEAFF.

V is TRBV9 and J is TRBJ2-3; 12 bases are a match to TRBD2. Germline V gene data show CDR1 as SGDLS and CDR2 as YYNGEE. V shed 4 bases and J 5 bases; nucleotides not matched to a gene: 2. CDR3 length: 14 residues. CDR3 sequence reads: CASSRLAGEDTQYF. The CDR3 DNA reads as TGTGCCAGCAGCAGACTAGCGGGGGAAGATACGCAGTATTTT.